These T cell receptor beta chains were read from a single sample in a study of blood T cell repertoires in COVID-19. TCRdb's table, derived via immunoSEQ multiplex PCR, lists solely in-frame clones and lacks some. The sample lists about 180,000 clones, approximately 90% seen once, with about 1.9% in the top ten. Material: peripheral blood. These receptors originate from a man aged 18 to 29 who had recovered from COVID-19. CDR3s leave out the opening cysteine and the closing phenylalanine or tryptophan.

j_call | v_call | cdr3_aa
TRBJ2-1 | TRBV18 | ASSQGAGYNEQF
TRBJ2-1 | TRBV6-5 | ASSPWGTSYEQF
TRBJ1-2 | TRBV6-5 | ASTADSTPWYGYT
TRBJ2-7 | TRBV7-3 | ASSLTPGGSYEQY
TRBJ1-6 | TRBV4-3 | ASSQDSGGSSYNSPLH
TRBJ2-1 | TRBV2 | ASKGQGNEQF
TRBJ2-7 | TRBV7-2 | ASSASQNYEQY
TRBJ2-2 | TRBV4-3 | ASSQEPREYPGELF
TRBJ2-5 | TRBV5-1 | ASSRNRQGAGEETQY
TRBJ1-2 | TRBV4-3 | ASSQGPSGASYT
TRBJ2-2 | TRBV11-2 | ASSSQTGSNTGELF
TRBJ1-1 | TRBV7-2 | ASSLTGQGATEAF
TRBJ2-7 | TRBV5-6 | ASSSAEWDYEQY
TRBJ2-7 | TRBV18 | ASSPGRGSTYEQY
TRBJ2-7 | TRBV7-2 | ASSLGRGLAESYEQY
TRBJ2-7 | TRBV6-6 | ASSLGAFHEQY
TRBJ1-2 | TRBV19 | ASSTEGHRYGYT
TRBJ2-7 | TRBV6-2/TRBV6-3 | ASSLKPYEQY
TRBJ1-1 | TRBV19 | ASSLGGNTEAF
TRBJ1-5 | TRBV27 | ASGVMRQGEDQPQH
TRBJ1-5 | TRBV24-1 | ATSAKFWIRGEGERNQPQH
TRBJ2-7 | TRBV6-6 | ASSHQGGKY
TRBJ2-3 | TRBV6-6 | ASCSSGTDTQY
TRBJ1-5 | TRBV6-1 | ASSDGNSNQPQH
TRBJ2-1 | TRBV28 | ASSKGRGSRYNEQF
TRBJ1-4 | TRBV19 | ASSQNQGKFNEKLF
TRBJ2-7 | TRBV6-2/TRBV6-3 | ASSYSITSGLTEQY
TRBJ1-2 | TRBV10-1 | ASNGIAGHYGYT
TRBJ1-2 | TRBV27 | ASSLGGISNYGYT
TRBJ1-1 | TRBV5-6 | ASSLGRRAF
TRBJ1-2 | TRBV24-1 | ATSEPDSHGYT
TRBJ2-3 | TRBV29-1 | SVEGGRAGLDTQY
TRBJ1-2 | TRBV5-1 | ASGQGATTNYGYT
TRBJ1-1 | TRBV9 | ASTLGGGRTTEAF
TRBJ2-1 | TRBV20-1 | SVLAVRGQF